This T cell receptor beta chain is drawn from a study of shared clonotypes between healthy human individuals. Study as a whole: For every donor, three CD4 naive, three CD4 memory, two CD8 naive and one CD8 memory plates were used. Study-wide points: Several donors had approximately 4.6% of their naive CD4 clonotypes in common.

This clone came up many times. Its specificity is unknown. Genomic DNA of every subset was divided equally among multiple immunoSEQ plates. This table comes from immunoSEQ multiplex PCR, and its TCRdb copy is limited to in-frame clones, with some not included. The sample has about a million clones, around 76% seen once; the top ten hold less than 1.5%. The V end lost 1 base, the J end lost 10 bases, and 10 bases lay between the germline ends. Germline V gene data show CDR1 as SGHTA and CDR2 as FQGNSA. This CDR3 region has 12 residues. This sequence joins TRBV7-2 and TRBJ1-1, with D hard to call. The sequenced material came from memory CD4+ T cells sorted from blood. Documented subset: CD45RA-negative fraction. This sequence originates from a man younger than 35 in good health. The CDR3 coding sequence is TGTGCCAGCAGCTTAGTGGGCAGGCGAGCTTTCTTT. It specifies CASSLVGRRAFF.